Listed below are T cell receptor beta chains from one sample, sequenced in a study of blood T cell repertoires in COVID-19. Profiling relied on immunoSEQ multiplex PCR, and the TCRdb table lists in-frame clones only, not all of them. The sample lists about 110,000 clones, around 83% seen once, with roughly 7.9% in the top ten. The sequenced sample was peripheral blood. These receptors were obtained from a woman at least 80 years old with active or convalescent COVID-19. CDR3s include the opening cysteine and the closing phenylalanine or tryptophan. A D gene is named only where the DNA matches it firmly. Clone size, where shown, is once, few, many, or a class for clones that have expanded.

v_gene	d_gene	j_gene	abundance	CDR3nt	CDR3aa
TRBV7-8	TRBD1	TRBJ2-2	NA	TGTGCCAGCAGCTTAGAGGGGAGACAGGGGGCGAACACCGGGGAGCTGTTTTTT	CASSLEGRQGANTGELFF
TRBV7-8	NA	TRBJ2-3	NA	TGTGCCAGCAGTATAAGGAGGGAGGTAGCGGCAGATACGCAGTATTTT	CASSIRREVAADTQYF
TRBV5-1	NA	TRBJ1-1	NA	TGCGCCAGCAGCTTGGATCCCGGGGGCACTGAAGCTTTCTTT	CASSLDPGGTEAFF
TRBV5-1	NA	TRBJ2-3	NA	TGCGCCAGCAGCTTAAGGACGGACACCACAGATACGCAGTATTTT	CASSLRTDTTDTQYF
TRBV6-1	NA	TRBJ1-2	NA	TGTGCCAGCAGTGACCCTGGGGGGGTGAACTATGGCTACACCTTC	CASSDPGGVNYGYTF
TRBV10-3	TRBD2	TRBJ2-1	NA	TGTGCCATCAGTGATTTAAGCGGGAGTGGCGATGAGCAGTTCTTC	CAISDLSGSGDEQFF
TRBV4-2	NA	TRBJ1-1	NA	TGTGCCAGCAGCCAAGTGAAGGGGGAAGCTTTCTTT	CASSQVKGEAFF
TRBV4-2	NA	TRBJ1-2	many	TGTGCCAGCAGCCAAGACACAAACTATGGCTACACCTTC	CASSQDTNYGYTF
TRBV15	NA	TRBJ1-1	NA	TGTGCCACCAGCAGACCGGGACACTCGAACACTGAAGCTTTCTTT	CATSRPGHSNTEAFF
TRBV6-6	NA	TRBJ2-3	NA	TGTGCCAGCAATTCGAGGGTAACTAGCACAGATACGCAGTATTTT	CASNSRVTSTDTQYF
TRBV2	TRBD1	TRBJ1-2	NA	TGTGCCAGCAGGCCTCGGGACAGGGCCTCTGGCTACACCTTC	CASRPRDRASGYTF
TRBV6-6	TRBD1	TRBJ1-2	NA	TGTGCCAGCAGTCGAACCGGGACAGGGGTATCCTATGGCTACACCTTC	CASSRTGTGVSYGYTF
TRBV7-8	NA	TRBJ2-7	NA	TGTGCCAGCAGCCCCGGGGTAGGGCCTCGCGAGCAGTACTTC	CASSPGVGPREQYF
TRBV5-1	TRBD1	TRBJ2-7	NA	TGCGCCAGCAGCACCGACAGGGCCGGTATAGGCGAGCAGTACTTC	CASSTDRAGIGEQYF
TRBV19	TRBD2	TRBJ2-1	NA	TGTGCCAGTTCCACTAGCGGGAGAAAATATGAGCAGTTCTTC	CASSTSGRKYEQFF
TRBV5-6	TRBD2	TRBJ2-3	NA	TGTGCCAGCAGCTTGGTGGCTAGCGGGAGTGGTACGCAGTATTTT	CASSLVASGSGTQYF
TRBV7-2	NA	TRBJ1-1	NA	TGTGCCAGCAGCTTAGTGGGGGGGGTGAACACTGAAGCTTTCTTT	CASSLVGGVNTEAFF
TRBV7-9	NA	TRBJ2-5	once	TGTGCCAGCAGCTTAGGGTCGAGCCGCGGGGAGACCCAGTACTTC	CASSLGSSRGETQYF
TRBV5-6	TRBD2	TRBJ2-2	NA	TGTGCCAGCAGCTTGTCAAGAACTAGCGGGAGAAACACCGGGGAGCTGTTTTTT	CASSLSRTSGRNTGELFF
TRBV5-4	TRBD1	TRBJ1-3	NA	TGTGCCAGCAGCTTACGGACAGGGGGCGGAAACACCATATATTTT	CASSLRTGGGNTIYF
TRBV7-3	TRBD2	TRBJ2-2	few	TGTGCCAGCAGCCCCAGACTAGCGCGGAACACCGGGGAGCTGTTTTTT	CASSPRLARNTGELFF
TRBV10-3	NA	TRBJ1-2	NA	TGTGCCATCGCCCCACAGGGAGGCTACACCTTC	CAIAPQGGYTF
TRBV28	NA	TRBJ2-2	NA	TGTGCCAGCAGTTTCGGTGGGGAGCTGTTTTTT	CASSFGGELFF
TRBV3-1/TRBV3-2	NA	TRBJ1-1	NA	TGTGCCAGCAGCCAAGATACGGGGTTGAACACTGAAGCTTTCTTT	CASSQDTGLNTEAFF
TRBV7-3	NA	TRBJ2-6	NA	TGTGCCAGCAGCTTAACCGGCTCTGGGGCCAACGTCCTGACTTTC	CASSLTGSGANVLTF
TRBV7-9	TRBD1	TRBJ1-2	NA	TGTGCCAGCAGCTTCCACTCGACAGGGGGCGATGGCTACACCTTC	CASSFHSTGGDGYTF
TRBV5-4	NA	TRBJ2-2	NA	TGTGCCAGCAGCTTGGGCGGACTGAACACCGGGGAGCTGTTTTTT	CASSLGGLNTGELFF
TRBV28	TRBD2	TRBJ2-2	NA	TGTGCCAGCAGTCCATCTCCTTTAGGCGGGAGGGCCGACTACATTTTT	CASSPSPLGGRADYIF
TRBV5-8	NA	TRBJ1-2	NA	TGTGCCAGCAGCCACAGGGTTACCTATGGCTACACCTTC	CASSHRVTYGYTF
TRBV6-5	TRBD1	TRBJ1-1	NA	TGTGCCAGCAGTTTAGGGGGCCTGAACACTGAAGCTTTCTTT	CASSLGGLNTEAFF
TRBV19	TRBD1	TRBJ1-2	NA	TGTGCCAGTACTTCGAACAGGGGGGGATTCTATGGCTACACCTTC	CASTSNRGGFYGYTF
TRBV7-3	NA	TRBJ2-1	NA	TGTGCCAGCAGCTACGTGGGCTATGAGCAGTTCTTC	CASSYVGYEQFF
TRBV27	NA	TRBJ2-1	NA	TGTGCCAGCAGCCTCTGGGCGGGGTCCCATGAGCAGTTCTTC	CASSLWAGSHEQFF
TRBV28	TRBD2	TRBJ2-1	NA	TGTGCCAGCCAAGCGGGAGGATACAATGAGCAGTTCTTC	CASQAGGYNEQFF
TRBV4-1	TRBD1	TRBJ2-2	NA	TGCGCCAGCAGCCAGGAAACAGGGGATCGGGGGGAGCTGTTTTTT	CASSQETGDRGELFF